These 20 T cell receptor beta chains came from one sample sequenced in a study of post-analysis software for immune sequencing data. General study findings and limits: About 5 TRBV segments were more frequent in patients than controls; TRBV5-6, TRBV5-1 and TRBV20-1 belonged to this group.

Their antigens are not known. TCR beta cDNA libraries included unique molecular identifiers. MiXCR, run by TCRdb on the PCR reads, gives a single entry per CDR3 protein. The repertoire has just over 250,000 distinct CDR3 sequences, 35% to 40% of them found once; the top ten carry approximately 4.6%. Sequencing input: blood. The source of these receptors is a girl between 10 and 17 years old with multiple sclerosis.

The gene calls are TRBV20-1 and TRBJ2-1, with 11 bases that match TRBD1. This CDR3 comprises 14 residues. The V and J ends lost 5 bases and 6 bases, in that order; junction bases with no gene match: 6. The germline CDR1 and CDR2 sequences are DFQATT and SNEGSKA (reference sequence). The CDR3: CSAARGTGGNEQFF. The DNA for the CDR3 is TGCAGTGCTGCCCGAGGGACAGGGGGCAATGAGCAGTTCTTC.

Concerning this clonotype: Just one base apart from a much larger clone, this may be a read error. The chain links TRBV20-1 to TRBJ2-1; possible D gene TRBD2, 6 bases. This CDR3 contains 15 residues. The germline gives CDR1 DFQATT, CDR2 SNEGSKA (reference sequence). V was pared by 0 bases and J by 7 bases, with 16 bases between. CDR3 nucleotides: TGCAGTGCTAGAGAGCGCGGGACTGGGTATAATGAGCAGTTCTTC. Amino acids: CSARERGTGYNEQFF.

There are many counts of this clonotype. The V call is TRBV5-7, the J call TRBJ2-1; D remains unclear. TRBV5-7 is noted as an ORF with a role that remains uncertain. The CDR3 is made up of 14 amino acids. V gave up 2 bases and J gave up 8 bases, with 14 bases separating them. As DNA, the CDR3 is TGTGCCAGCAGCTTCTTGGGCCGCCCAGATGAGCAGTTCTTC. It codes for CASSFLGRPDEQFF.

The chain uses TRBV6-1 and TRBJ2-1; 11 positions agree with TRBD2. Germline lookup yields CDR1 MNHNS and CDR2 SASEGT. The CDR3 is 14 amino acids. Losses at the gene ends were 3 bases for V and 9 bases for J; bases not matched to a gene: 4. The CDR3 sequence is CASSELSGRGEQFF. CDR3 in DNA: TGTGCCAGCAGTGAGCTTAGCGGGAGGGGTGAGCAGTTCTTC.

This rearrangement joins TRBV5-1 to TRBJ2-5; D is perhaps TRBD2 (6 bases). The DNA matches TRBJ2-7 better at its end, which makes the J call doubtful. The CDR3 sequence is 15 residues long. CDR1 is SGHRS and CDR2 is YFSETQ in the germline V gene. The CDR3 region has the DNA TGCGCCAGCAGCGCAATCCCCGGGACTGGGGACGAGCAGTACTTC. Translation: CASSAIPGTGDEQYF.

The rearrangement joins TRBV3-1 to TRBJ1-2; possibly TRBD1 for D (5 bases). This CDR3 comprises 14 residues. Germline V gives CDR1 LGHDT, CDR2 YNNKEL (reference sequence). The ends were cut back, 4 bases at V and 6 bases at J, with 15 bases in the middle. The CDR3 sequence: CASSLQDWGNGYTF. The CDR3 DNA is TGTGCCAGCAGCCTACAGGACTGGGGGAATGGCTACACCTTC.

V usage is TRBV11-2 and J usage is TRBJ2-5; tentatively, D is TRBD1 (6 bases). With the DNA end fitting TRBJ2-7 better, the J assignment may be wrong. This CDR3 contains 14 residues. The germline gives CDR1 SGHAT, CDR2 FQNNGV. The CDR3 DNA is TGTGCCAGCAGCCCCCGGACAGACCCCTACGAGCAGTACTTC. It yields the protein CASSPRTDPYEQYF.

This clonotype has just one count. It may be a read error: a sequence one base away is much more abundant. The chain uses TRBV5-1 and TRBJ2-1, with D unclear. Deletions cut 6 bases from V and 7 bases from J, with 11 bases between. This CDR3 is built from 12 residues. Germline V gene sequence: CDR1 SGHRS, CDR2 YFSETQ. This CDR3 reads CASKGGRNEQFF. The CDR3 nucleotides are TGCGCCAGCAAGGGTGGGCGAAATGAGCAGTTCTTC.

This clonotype turned up a few times. The chain couples TRBV27 to TRBJ2-7; D unresolved. There are 15 residues in the CDR3. Germline V CDR1 and CDR2: MNHEY, SMNVEV (reference sequence). Trimming shortened V by 1 base and J by 1 base, and 11 bases separated the two germline ends. The DNA for the CDR3 is TGTGCCAGCAGTTTATGGGCAGGTTCGTCCTACGAGCAGTACTTC. This encodes CASSLWAGSSYEQYF.

This clonotype was seen ten or more times. This rearrangement joins TRBV27 to TRBJ2-7; 11 positions agree with TRBD2. The CDR3 length is 12 residues. Germline trimming cut 6 bases from V and 11 bases from J; bases unmatched to any gene: 6. The germline V gene has CDR1 MNHEY and CDR2 SMNVEV (reference sequence). The CDR3 coding sequence is TGTGCCAGCAGCCTGGGACTAGCGGAGGAGTACTTC. Its protein product is CASSLGLAEEYF.

With respect to this clonotype: This sequence may be a read error, since a much larger clone differs from it by one base. The chain combines TRBV7-9 with TRBJ2-4; 10 bases fit TRBD1. The CDR3 consists of 16 residues. CDR1 SEHNR and CDR2 FQNEAQ come from the germline V gene (reference sequence). As DNA, the CDR3 is TGTGCCAGCGGCTTAGGGGACAGGGGAGCCAAAAACATTCAGTACTTC. It is translated as CASGLGDRGAKNIQYF.

The chain uses TRBV4-1 and TRBJ1-1; D remains ambiguous. V lost 8 bases and J lost 5, with 24 bases in between. The germline CDR1 and CDR2 sequences are MGHRA and YSYEKL. This CDR3 comprises 16 residues. The CDR3 spells CASGRGLLFGFTEAFF. The CDR3 DNA follows: TGCGCCAGCGGCCGAGGACTCCTGTTCGGGTTTACTGAAGCTTTCTTT.

The chain has TRBV5-5 and TRBJ1-1; 7 nucleotides line up with TRBD1. CDR1 is SGHKS and CDR2 is YYEKEE in the germline V gene (reference sequence). The CDR3 covers 15 residues. The trim removed 0 bases at V and 6 bases at J, leaving 8 bases unmatched. CDR3 coding DNA: TGTGCCAGCAGCTTGGGACGGTGGCAGGGGGCTGAAGCTTTCTTT. Translated, it gives CASSLGRWQGAEAFF.

As concerns this clonotype: Since a much larger clone is just one base distant, this may be a read error. The chain couples TRBV18 to TRBJ2-5; D not resolved. The better agreement between TRBJ2-7 and the DNA end casts doubt on the J call. This CDR3 is 13 amino acids long. CDR1 and CDR2 from the germline V gene are KGHSH and LQKENI. In DNA form, the CDR3 reads TGTGCCAGCGCACCACGAGAGCAGAGCGAGCAGTACTTC. It is translated as CASAPREQSEQYF.

The V call is TRBV7-2, the J call TRBJ2-7; 10 nucleotides agree with TRBD2. Judging by the DNA end, TRBJ2-5 fits better; the J call may be wrong. Germline assignment: CDR1 SGHTA and CDR2 FQGNSA. This CDR3 contains 14 residues. The DNA of the CDR3 is TGTGCCAGCAGCTTACTAGCGGGAGTGGAGACCCAGTACTTC. Translation gives CASSLLAGVETQYF.

In this sample, this clonotype turned up many times. The chain is built from TRBV12-3 or TRBV12-4 and TRBJ1-6; D is undetermined. The CDR3 length is 13 residues. With 5 bases removed from V and 9 bases from J, the gap between germline ends came to 11 bases. The CDR3 here is CASSAESSSPLHF. DNA of the CDR3: TGTGCCAGCAGTGCCGAATCAAGTTCACCCCTCCACTTT.

The chain uses TRBV10-3 and TRBJ2-1, with TRBD2 matching over 12 bases. Germline V gives CDR1 ENHRY, CDR2 SYGVKD. CDR3 length equals 14 residues. V lost 6 bases and J lost 8; bases outside the gene matches: 5. In nucleotides, the CDR3 is TGTGCCATCAGGCCGGGACTAGCGGGCCATGAGCAGTTCTTC. It codes for CAIRPGLAGHEQFF.

This clonotype has ten or more counts. This sequence joins TRBV7-8 and TRBJ2-7; 11 bases line up with TRBD2. With 5 bases clipped from V and 7 bases from J, the junction kept 7 bases outside the gene matches. Germline V lookup: CDR1 SGHVS, CDR2 FQNEAQ. The CDR3 spans 14 residues. CDR3 coding DNA: TGTGCCAGCAGCCTACTAGCGGGAGCAGGGGAGCAGTACTTC. It translates to CASSLLAGAGEQYF. Using reference TRBV7-8 and TRBJ2-7 for the parts outside the CDR3, the full variable domain is GAGVSQSPRYKVAKRGQDVALRCDPISGHVSLFWYQQALGQGPEFLTYFQNEAQLDKSGLPSDRFFAERPEGSVSTLKIQRTQQEDSAVYLCASSLLAGAGEQYFGPGTRLTVT.

Only a few counts were recorded for this clonotype. This rearrangement joins TRBV12-3 or TRBV12-4 to TRBJ2-2; 10 nucleotides match TRBD2. This CDR3 has 16 amino acids. With V trimmed by 5 bases and J by 5 bases, 8 bases remained unmatched. The CDR3 bases are TGTGCCAGCAGTCTTAGCGGGAGGAGTTTAACCGGGGAGCTGTTTTTT. As protein: CASSLSGRSLTGELFF.

This clonotype was found a few times. The chain combines TRBV4-1 with TRBJ1-1, with 7 nucleotides matching TRBD1. This CDR3 is built from 16 residues. Germline assignment: CDR1 MGHRA and CDR2 YSYEKL. The ends lost 3 bases at V and 1 base at J; junction bases unmatched: 8. CDR3 loop: CASSQGRQGRNTEAFF. For the CDR3, the DNA is TGCGCCAGCAGCCAGGGACGACAGGGTAGGAACACTGAAGCTTTCTTT.